This TCR beta chain was recorded in a study of cytomegalovirus exposure and HLA in healthy donors. Study observations and caveats: More clonal expansion characterized HLA-associated TCR beta chains than equally common others in a later analysis.

Primers: 60 Vbeta forward and 13 Jbeta reverse. Clones were sequenced by immunoSEQ multiplex PCR, and TCRdb holds only the in-frame ones, with some missing. This sample yields over 100,000 clones, of which approximately 76% are seen a single time; 7% to 9% belongs to the top ten. The CDR3 extends over 18 amino acids. The junction had 8 bases not matched to a gene; V was cut back by 2 bases and J by 2 bases. Donors showed nominal health when sampled, although they likely had unrecorded immune exposures. Comments on this clone: Its target is not known.

This chain connects TRBV23-1 to TRBJ2-6; TRBD1 agrees at 8 bases. TRBV23-1 is an ORF for which the function is uncertain. Sequences were obtained from PBMCs. The TCR sequence derives from a woman aged 45 to 65 in good health and CMV-seropositive. The CDR3 DNA sequence: TGCGCCAGCAGTCAACCCGGACAGGGACTTCCTGGGGCCAACGTCCTGACTTTC. It is translated as CASSQPGQGLPGANVLTF.